Only one count was recorded for the clone carrying this T cell receptor beta chain. Its antigen is unidentified. This entry is derived from a study of siplizumab effects on memory and regulatory T cells. Study-level results: Some alloreactive sequences were traceable to unstimulated CD4+ memory cells, and siplizumab significantly reduced them. Of the proliferating CD4+ or CD8+ clones, roughly 80-96% lacked a naive or memory phenotype that could be assigned. Siplizumab cultures yielded proliferating Tregs whose suppressive function was not confirmed. The mapping of alloreactive clones to unstimulated subsets covered only a minor fraction of them.

Clones were read by immunoSEQ multiplex PCR, and TCRdb kept only the in-frame ones, dropping some. The sample lists 90,000 to 120,000 clones; around 92% were seen once. Per the germline V gene, CDR1 is MNHEY and CDR2 is SMNVEV (reference sequence). There are 10 residues in the CDR3. V dropped 4 bases and J dropped 5 bases, with 3 bases sitting between them. J is TRBJ2-7 and V is TRBV27; no clear D gene. The sample taken for sequencing was CD4+ T cells sorted from blood. This receptor was taken from a human donor in good health. Some clones in this sample may be carry-over from other donors' samples. For the CDR3, the DNA is TGTGCCAGCAGTTCTCACGAGCAGTACTTC. It is translated as CASSSHEQYF.